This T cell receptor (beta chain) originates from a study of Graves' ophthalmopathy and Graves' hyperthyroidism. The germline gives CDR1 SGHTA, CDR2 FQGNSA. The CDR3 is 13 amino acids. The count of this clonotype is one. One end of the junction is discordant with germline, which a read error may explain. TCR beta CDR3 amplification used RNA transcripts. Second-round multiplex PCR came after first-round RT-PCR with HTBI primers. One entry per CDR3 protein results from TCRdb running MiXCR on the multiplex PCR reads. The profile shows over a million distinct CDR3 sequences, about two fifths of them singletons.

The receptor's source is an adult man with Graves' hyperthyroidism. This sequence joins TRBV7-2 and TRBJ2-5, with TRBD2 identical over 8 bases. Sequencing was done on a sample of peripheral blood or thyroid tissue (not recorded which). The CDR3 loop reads CASRPGGGRTRYF. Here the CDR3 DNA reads TGTGCCAGCAGGCCGGGGGGCGGGAGGACCCGGTACTTC. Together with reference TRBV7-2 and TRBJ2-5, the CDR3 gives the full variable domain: GAGVSQSPSNKVTEKGKDVELRCDPISGHTALYWYRQSLGQGLEFLIYFQGNSAPDKSGLPSDRFSAERTGGSVSTLTIQRTQQEDSAVYLCASRPGGGRTRYFGPGTRLLVL.